This T cell receptor (beta chain) is from a study of blood T cell repertoires in COVID-19. For the study at large: The United States, Italy and Spain provided the acute and convalescent COVID-19 samples. In each case, the material was cDNA or gDNA derived from T cells, B-cell-depleted T cells, or PBMCs.

As originally analysed: Reference gene primer amplification gave estimated nucleated cell counts. TCRdb keeps only in-frame clones here, not all; method: immunoSEQ multiplex PCR. The D gene and trimming were derived from the DNA, and the V and J assignments and clone size from that table. This repertoire shows approximately 300,000 clones, around 90% found once; its top ten account for roughly 2.3%. V gave up 4 bases and J gave up 4 bases, with 17 bases separating them. The CDR3 totals 16 residues. Germline CDR1 is SGHDT and CDR2 is YYEEEE. The receptor comes from a man aged 18 to 29 with active or convalescent COVID-19. The chain has TRBV5-6 and TRBJ1-4; possibly TRBD1 for D (6 bases). Material for sequencing was peripheral blood. The CDR3 sequence is CASSIRQEGYNEKLFF. CDR3 coding DNA: TGTGCCAGCAGCATTAGACAGGAAGGGTATAATGAAAAACTGTTTTTT.